The clone carrying this TCR beta chain was counted ten times or more. The library tagged each cDNA molecule with unique molecular identifiers. In the authors' methods: Counts of TCRs in each sample centred on a median of around 96,000 and extended from roughly 25,000 to 750,000. TCRdb re-analysed the RACE reads in MiXCR, keeping a single row per CDR3 protein. These V and J calls originate from TCRdb's pipeline instead of the authors' own analysis. The sample holds about 110,000 distinct CDR3 sequences, around 10% seen once. Time point reported: patch test 1, 2 weeks after DPC sensitization. As to treatment: therapeutic diphenylcyclopropenone sensitization with weekly scalp DPC. This entry comes from a study of human T cells and chemical hapten exposure. V was clipped by 4 bases and J by 7 bases; unmatched bases: 4. Per the germline V gene, CDR1 is MNHEY and CDR2 is SVGAGI. CDR3 size: 13 residues.

J is TRBJ1-2 and V is TRBV6-5; 9 nucleotides line up with TRBD1. The source is a woman between 35 and 50 years old with alopecia areata. Some clones in this sample may be carry-over from other donors' samples. The sample in question was whole blood, obtained in connection with sensitization to the hapten diphenylcyclopropenone (DPC). CDR3 in DNA: TGTGCCAGCAGTTTCGGACAGGGGATTGGCTACACCTTC. This codes for CASSFGQGIGYTF.